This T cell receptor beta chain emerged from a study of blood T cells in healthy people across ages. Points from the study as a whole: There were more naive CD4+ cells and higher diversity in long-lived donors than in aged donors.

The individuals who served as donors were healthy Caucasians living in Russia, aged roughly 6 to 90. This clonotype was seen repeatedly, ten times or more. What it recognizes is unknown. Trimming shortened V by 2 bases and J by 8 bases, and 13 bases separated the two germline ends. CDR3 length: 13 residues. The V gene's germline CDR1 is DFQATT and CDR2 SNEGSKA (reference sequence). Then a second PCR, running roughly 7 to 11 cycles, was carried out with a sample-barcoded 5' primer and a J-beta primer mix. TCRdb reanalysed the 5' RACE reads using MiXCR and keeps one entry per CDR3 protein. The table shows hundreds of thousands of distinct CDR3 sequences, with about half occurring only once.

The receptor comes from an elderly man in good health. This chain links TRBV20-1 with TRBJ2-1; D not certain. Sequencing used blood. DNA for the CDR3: TGCAGTGCTAGACGTAGCCGAACGGATGAGCAGTTCTTC. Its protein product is CSARRSRTDEQFF.